This T cell receptor (beta chain) came from a study of shared clonotypes between healthy human individuals. Looking at the study overall: The composition of the donors was a couple of women and a few men aged 18 to 49. Study conclusions and caveats: A generally larger estimated richness was seen in naive subsets than in memory subsets.

Approximately 210 ng DNA, tens of thousands of T cell genomes, went into each sorted-subset replicate PCR. Here immunoSEQ multiplex PCR was the method, and the copy in TCRdb shows in-frame clones only, minus some. The sample lists 2 million to 3 million clones; 90% to 95% were seen once. With respect to this clone: Antigen specificity is unknown.

It was into CD45RA+ naive and CD45RA-negative memory subsets that the CD4+ cells were split. The specimen sequenced was naive CD4+ T cells sorted from blood. Subset meaning: CD45RA+ positively selected. This TCR was sampled from a man younger than 30 in good health.

CDR3 in amino acids: CASKPTGRQEQYF. DNA of the CDR3: TGCGCCAGCAAACCAACCGGGAGGCAAGAGCAGTACTTC. V usage is TRBV4-1 and J usage is TRBJ2-7, with 7 bases identical to TRBD2. Germline V gene lookup returns CDR1 MGHRA and CDR2 YSYEKL. Trimming cost V 7 bases and J 7 bases; bases outside gene matches: 10. The CDR3 has 13 residues.